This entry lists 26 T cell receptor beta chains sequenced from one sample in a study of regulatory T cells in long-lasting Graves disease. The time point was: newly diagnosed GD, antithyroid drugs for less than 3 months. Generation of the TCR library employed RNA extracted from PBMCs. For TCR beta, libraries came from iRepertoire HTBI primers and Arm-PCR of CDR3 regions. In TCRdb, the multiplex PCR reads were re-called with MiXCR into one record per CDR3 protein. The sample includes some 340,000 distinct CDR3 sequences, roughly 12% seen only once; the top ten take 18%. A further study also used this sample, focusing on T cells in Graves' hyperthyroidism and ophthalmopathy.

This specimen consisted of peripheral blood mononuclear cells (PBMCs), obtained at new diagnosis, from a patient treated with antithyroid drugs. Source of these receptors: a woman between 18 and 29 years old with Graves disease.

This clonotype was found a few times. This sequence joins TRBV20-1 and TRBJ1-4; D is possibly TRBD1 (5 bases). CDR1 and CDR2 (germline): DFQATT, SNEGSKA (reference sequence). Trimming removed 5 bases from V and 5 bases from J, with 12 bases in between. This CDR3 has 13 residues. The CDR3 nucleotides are TGCAGTGCTCTCCTCGGGGGGAATGAAAAACTGTTTTTT. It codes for CSALLGGNEKLFF.

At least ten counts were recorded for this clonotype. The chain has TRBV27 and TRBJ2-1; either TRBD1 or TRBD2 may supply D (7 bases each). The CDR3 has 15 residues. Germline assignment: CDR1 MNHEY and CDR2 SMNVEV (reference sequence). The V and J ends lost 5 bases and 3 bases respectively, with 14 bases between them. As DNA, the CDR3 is TGTGCCAGCAGTCTCAGGGGGGGGGTCTACAATGAGCAGTTCTTC. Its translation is CASSLRGGVYNEQFF.

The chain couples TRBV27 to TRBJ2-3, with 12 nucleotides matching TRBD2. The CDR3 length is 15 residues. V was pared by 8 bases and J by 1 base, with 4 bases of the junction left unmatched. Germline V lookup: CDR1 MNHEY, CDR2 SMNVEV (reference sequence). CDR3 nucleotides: TGTGCCAGCGGGAGACTAGCGGGGGGCACAGATACGCAGTATTTT. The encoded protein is CASGRLAGGTDTQYF.

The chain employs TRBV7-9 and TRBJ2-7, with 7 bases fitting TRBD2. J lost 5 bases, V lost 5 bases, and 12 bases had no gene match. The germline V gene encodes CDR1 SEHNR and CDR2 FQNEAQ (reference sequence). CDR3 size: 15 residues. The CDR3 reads CASSPGRESVHEQYF. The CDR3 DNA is TGTGCCAGCAGCCCCGGGCGGGAGTCTGTCCACGAGCAGTACTTC.

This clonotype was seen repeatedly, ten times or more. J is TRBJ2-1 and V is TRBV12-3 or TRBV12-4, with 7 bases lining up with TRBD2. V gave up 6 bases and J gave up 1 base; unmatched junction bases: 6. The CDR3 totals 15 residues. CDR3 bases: TGTGCCAGCAGAGCCGGGAGGAGGTCCTACAATGAGCAGTTCTTC. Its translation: CASRAGRRSYNEQFF.

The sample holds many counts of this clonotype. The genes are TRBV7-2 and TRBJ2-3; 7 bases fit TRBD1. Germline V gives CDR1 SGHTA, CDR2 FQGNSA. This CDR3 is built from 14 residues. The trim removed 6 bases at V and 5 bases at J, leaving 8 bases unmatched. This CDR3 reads CASSTRGSVDTQYF. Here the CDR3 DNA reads TGTGCCAGCAGTACCAGGGGGTCGGTAGATACGCAGTATTTT.

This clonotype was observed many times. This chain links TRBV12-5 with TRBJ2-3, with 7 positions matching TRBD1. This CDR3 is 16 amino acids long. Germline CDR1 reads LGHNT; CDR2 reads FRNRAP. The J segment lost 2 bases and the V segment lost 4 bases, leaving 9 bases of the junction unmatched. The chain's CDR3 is CASGSTRQGFTDTQYF. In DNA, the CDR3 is TGTGCTAGTGGTTCTACTAGACAGGGTTTCACAGATACGCAGTATTTT.

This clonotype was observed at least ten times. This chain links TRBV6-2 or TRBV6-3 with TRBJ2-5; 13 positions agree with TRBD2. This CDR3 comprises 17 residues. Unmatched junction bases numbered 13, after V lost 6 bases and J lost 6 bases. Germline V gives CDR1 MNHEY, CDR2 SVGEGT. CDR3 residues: CASRPGTSGTWVKTQYF. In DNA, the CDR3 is TGTGCCAGCAGGCCCGGGACTAGCGGGACCTGGGTGAAGACCCAGTACTTC.

The CDR3 loop reads CASSLVRAHSGANVLTF. CDR3 bases: TGTGCCAGCAGCTTAGTCCGGGCCCACTCTGGGGCCAACGTCCTGACTTTC. This chain joins TRBV7-6 and TRBJ2-6; D not certain. From germline, CDR1 is SGHVS and CDR2 FNYEAQ. This CDR3 spans 17 amino acids. The V and J ends lost 1 base and 0 bases respectively, with 10 bases between them.

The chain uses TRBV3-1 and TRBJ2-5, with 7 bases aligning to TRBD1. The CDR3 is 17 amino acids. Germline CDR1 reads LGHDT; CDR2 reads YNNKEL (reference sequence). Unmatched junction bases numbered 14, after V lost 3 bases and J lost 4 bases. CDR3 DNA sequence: TGTGCCAGCAGCCACGAGGGGGCGCTGGTATTTGGAGAGACCCAGTACTTC. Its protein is CASSHEGALVFGETQYF.

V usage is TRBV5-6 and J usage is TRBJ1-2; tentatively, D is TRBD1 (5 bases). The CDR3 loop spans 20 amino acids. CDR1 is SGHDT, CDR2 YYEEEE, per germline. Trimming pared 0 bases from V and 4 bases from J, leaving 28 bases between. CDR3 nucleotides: TGTGCCAGCAGCTTGGAAAAAGGGATCCATATTCTAGGGGTCGGCTATGGCTACACCTTC. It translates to CASSLEKGIHILGVGYGYTF.

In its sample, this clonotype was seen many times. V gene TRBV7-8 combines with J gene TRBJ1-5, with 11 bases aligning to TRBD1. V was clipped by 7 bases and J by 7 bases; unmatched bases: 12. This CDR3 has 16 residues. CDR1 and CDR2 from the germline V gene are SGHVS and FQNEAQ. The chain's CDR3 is CASTQGWTGGEQPQHF. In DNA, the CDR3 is TGTGCCAGCACCCAAGGTTGGACAGGGGGCGAACAGCCCCAGCATTTT.

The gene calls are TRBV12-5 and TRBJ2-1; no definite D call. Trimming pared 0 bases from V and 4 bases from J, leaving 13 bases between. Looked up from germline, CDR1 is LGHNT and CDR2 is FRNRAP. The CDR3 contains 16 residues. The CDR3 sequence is CASGLVFGDLYNEQFF. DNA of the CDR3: TGTGCTAGTGGTTTGGTATTTGGGGATCTGTACAATGAGCAGTTCTTC.

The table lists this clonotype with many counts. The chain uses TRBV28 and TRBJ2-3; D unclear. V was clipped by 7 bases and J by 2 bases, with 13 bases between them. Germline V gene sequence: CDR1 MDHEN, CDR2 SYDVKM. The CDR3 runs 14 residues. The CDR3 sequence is CASTPLDITDTQYF. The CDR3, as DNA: TGTGCCAGCACCCCCCTAGATATCACAGATACGCAGTATTTT.

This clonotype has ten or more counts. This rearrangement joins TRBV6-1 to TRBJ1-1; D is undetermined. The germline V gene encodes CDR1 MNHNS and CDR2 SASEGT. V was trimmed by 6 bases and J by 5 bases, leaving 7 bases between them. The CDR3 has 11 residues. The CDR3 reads CASSPPTEAFF. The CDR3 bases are TGTGCCAGCAGCCCACCGACTGAAGCTTTCTTT.

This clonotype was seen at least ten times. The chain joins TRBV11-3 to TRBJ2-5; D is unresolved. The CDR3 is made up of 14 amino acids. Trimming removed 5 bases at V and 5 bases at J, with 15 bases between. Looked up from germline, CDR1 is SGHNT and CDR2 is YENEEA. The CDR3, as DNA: TGTGCCAGCAGCGTAAGGGATGGAACGGAGACCCAGTACTTC. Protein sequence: CASSVRDGTETQYF.

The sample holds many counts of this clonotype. CDR3 amino acids: CASSSGAGANVLTF. Here the CDR3 DNA reads TGTGCCAGCAGTTCGGGAGCTGGGGCCAACGTCCTGACTTTC. V usage is TRBV7-2 and J usage is TRBJ2-6; possibly TRBD2 for D (6 bases). V was clipped by 6 bases and J by 2 bases, with 8 bases between them. Germline V gene lookup returns CDR1 SGHTA and CDR2 FQGNSA. There are 14 residues in the CDR3.

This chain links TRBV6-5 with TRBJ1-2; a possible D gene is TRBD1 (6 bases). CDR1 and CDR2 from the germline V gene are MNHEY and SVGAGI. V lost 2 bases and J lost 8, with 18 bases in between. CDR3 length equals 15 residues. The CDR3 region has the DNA TGTGCCAGCAGTTACCCAACGGGGCAGGGGAGCGGCTACACCTTC. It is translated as CASSYPTGQGSGYTF.

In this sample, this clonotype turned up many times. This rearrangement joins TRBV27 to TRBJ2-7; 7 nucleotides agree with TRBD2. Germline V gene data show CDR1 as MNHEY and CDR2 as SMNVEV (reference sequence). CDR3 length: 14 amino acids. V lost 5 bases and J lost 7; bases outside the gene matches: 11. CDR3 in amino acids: CASSQLATTAEQYF. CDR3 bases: TGTGCCAGCAGTCAACTAGCGACCACCGCTGAGCAGTACTTC.

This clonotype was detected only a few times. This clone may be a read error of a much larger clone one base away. CDR3 protein: CVSSFHNYGYTF. CDR3 DNA: TGTGTCAGCAGTTTCCATAACTATGGCTACACCTTC. V is TRBV28 and J is TRBJ1-2, with D unresolved. CDR1 and CDR2 from the germline V gene are MDHEN and SYDVKM. The CDR3 is 12 residues long.

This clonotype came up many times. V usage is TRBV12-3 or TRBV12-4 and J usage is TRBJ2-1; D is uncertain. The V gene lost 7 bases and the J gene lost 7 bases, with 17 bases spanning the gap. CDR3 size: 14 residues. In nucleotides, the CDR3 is TGTGCCAGCATCTCTAGGGATCTTAGTAATGAGCAGTTCTTC. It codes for CASISRDLSNEQFF.

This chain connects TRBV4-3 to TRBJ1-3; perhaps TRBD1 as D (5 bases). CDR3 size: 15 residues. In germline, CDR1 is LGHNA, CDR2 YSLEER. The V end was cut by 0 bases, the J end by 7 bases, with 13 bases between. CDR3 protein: CASSQDGQGGNTIYF. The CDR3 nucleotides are TGCGCCAGCAGCCAAGATGGCCAGGGCGGCAACACCATATATTTT.

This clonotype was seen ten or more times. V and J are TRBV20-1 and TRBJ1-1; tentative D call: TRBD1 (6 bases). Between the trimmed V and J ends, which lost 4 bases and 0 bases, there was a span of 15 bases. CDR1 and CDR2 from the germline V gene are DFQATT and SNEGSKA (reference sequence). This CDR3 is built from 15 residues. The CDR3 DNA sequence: TGCAGTGCTATACGGGACAACCCTCTGAACACTGAAGCTTTCTTT. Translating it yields CSAIRDNPLNTEAFF.

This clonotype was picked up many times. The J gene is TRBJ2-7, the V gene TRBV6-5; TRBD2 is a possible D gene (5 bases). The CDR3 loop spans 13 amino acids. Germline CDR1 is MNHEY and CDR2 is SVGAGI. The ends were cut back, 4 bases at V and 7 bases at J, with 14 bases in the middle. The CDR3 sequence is CASSSPGSGEQYF. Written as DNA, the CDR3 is TGTGCCAGCAGTTCTCCGGGATCGGGGGAGCAGTACTTC.

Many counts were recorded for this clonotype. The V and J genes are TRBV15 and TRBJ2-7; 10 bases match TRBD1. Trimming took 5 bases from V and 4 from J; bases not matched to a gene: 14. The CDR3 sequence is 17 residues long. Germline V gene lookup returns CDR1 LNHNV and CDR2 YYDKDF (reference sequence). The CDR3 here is CATSSKRGQGKDYEQYV. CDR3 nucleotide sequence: TGTGCCACCAGCTCGAAACGGGGACAGGGGAAAGATTACGAGCAGTACGTC.

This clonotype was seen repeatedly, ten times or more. The CDR3 reads CASSLEREGGHEKLFF. CDR3 coding DNA: TGTGCCAGCAGCTTAGAGAGGGAGGGCGGGCATGAAAAACTGTTTTTT. The chain employs TRBV11-2 and TRBJ1-4; D is unresolved. This CDR3 comprises 16 residues. The V gene's germline CDR1 is SGHAT and CDR2 FQNNGV. Trimming stripped 0 bases from V and 6 bases from J, with 14 bases between.